One T cell receptor beta chain is described in this entry. The data stem from a study of cytomegalovirus exposure and HLA in healthy donors. The CDR3 runs 14 residues. Germline lookup yields CDR1 LGHNA and CDR2 YNFKEQ. The V end was cut by 1 base, the J end by 0 bases, with 7 bases between. This PCR relied on a set of 60 Vbeta primers and 13 Jbeta primers. The assay was immunoSEQ multiplex PCR, and TCRdb's table has in-frame clones only and misses some. The repertoire consists of 60,000 to 75,000 clones, with approximately 74% occurring once and the leading ten covering 20% to 25%. This rearrangement joins TRBV4-2 to TRBJ2-7; possibly TRBD1 for D (6 bases). Sequencing was performed on PBMCs. This clonotype was obtained from a woman aged 25 to 45 in good health and CMV-seropositive. The CDR3 loop reads CASSQVTGSYEQYF. The CDR3 DNA is TGTGCCAGCAGCCAAGTGACAGGCTCCTACGAGCAGTACTTC.